This T cell receptor beta chain is from a study of T cells after yellow fever vaccination. The wider study: Preparation of the low-cell-number fractions used SMART-Seq v4 Ultra Low Input.

CDR1 and CDR2 from the germline V gene are SSHAT and FNYEAQ (reference sequence). This CDR3 is 14 amino acids long. The trim removed 8 bases at V and 1 base at J, leaving 6 bases unmatched. TCRdb itself ran the 5' RACE reads through MiXCR, one entry per CDR3 protein. The repertoire includes 500,000 to 550,000 distinct CDR3 sequences, roughly a fifth of them detected once, and about a sixth sits in the top ten. The receptor comes from a young man who received the YFV17D yellow fever vaccine. The chain has TRBV7-7 and TRBJ2-3, with 7 nucleotides matching TRBD2. Material: PBMCs, obtained roughly 20 days after the first yellow fever vaccination. CDR3: CASGLGGGTDTQYF. The CDR3 nucleotides are TGTGCCAGCGGTCTGGGGGGGGGCACAGATACGCAGTATTTT.